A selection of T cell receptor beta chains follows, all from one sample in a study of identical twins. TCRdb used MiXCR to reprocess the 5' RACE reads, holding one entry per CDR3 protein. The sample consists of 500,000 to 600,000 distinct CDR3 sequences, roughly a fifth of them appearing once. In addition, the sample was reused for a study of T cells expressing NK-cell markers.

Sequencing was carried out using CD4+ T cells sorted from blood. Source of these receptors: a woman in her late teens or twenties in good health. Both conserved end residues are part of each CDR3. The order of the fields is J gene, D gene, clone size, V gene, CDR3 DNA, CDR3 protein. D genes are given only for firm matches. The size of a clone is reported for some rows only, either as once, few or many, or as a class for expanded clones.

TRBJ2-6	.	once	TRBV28	TGTGCCAGCAGTGCTCAGGGATGGGGGGCCAACGTCCTGACTTTC	CASSAQGWGANVLTF
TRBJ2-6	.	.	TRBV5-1	TGCGCCAGCAAGGAAGGCTCTGGGGCCAACGTCCTGACTTTC	CASKEGSGANVLTF
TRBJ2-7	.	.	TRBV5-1	TGCGCCAGCAGCTTGAGCCCCGGGACGTCCTACGAGCAGTACTTC	CASSLSPGTSYEQYF
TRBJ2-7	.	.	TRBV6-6	TGTGCCAGCACCTTAATTACTCACGAGCAGTACTTC	CASTLITHEQYF
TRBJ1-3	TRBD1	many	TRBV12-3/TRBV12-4	TGTGCCAGCAGTCAAGACAGGGTACCTGGAAACACCATATATTTT	CASSQDRVPGNTIYF
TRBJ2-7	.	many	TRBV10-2	TGCGCCAGCACCTTTGATGCGGAAGCCTACGAGCAGTACTTC	CASTFDAEAYEQYF
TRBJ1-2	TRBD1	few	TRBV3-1	TGTGCCAGCAGCTCGACAGGGTTCTATGGCTACACCTTC	CASSSTGFYGYTF
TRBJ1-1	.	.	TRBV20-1	TGCAGTGCCTTTTTGGACAGCAGATTTGAAGCTTTCTTT	CSAFLDSRFEAFF
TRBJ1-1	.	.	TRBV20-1	TGCAGTGAGGGGAAGCCCTCAAGGGGAGCTTTCTTT	CSEGKPSRGAFF
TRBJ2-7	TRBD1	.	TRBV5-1	TGCGCCAGCAGCAATTTACCCCCCGGACAGGGCCCCTACGAGCAGTACTTC	CASSNLPPGQGPYEQYF
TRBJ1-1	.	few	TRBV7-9	TGTGCCAGCAGCTTGCTCGGGGCCTACACTGAAGCTTTCTTT	CASSLLGAYTEAFF
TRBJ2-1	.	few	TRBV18	TGTGCCAGCTCACCAGGGCAGATCTCCTACAATGAGCAGTTCTTC	CASSPGQISYNEQFF
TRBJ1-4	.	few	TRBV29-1	TGCAGCGTTGAGTCCAGCCCGGGGGGAGAAAAACTGTTTTTT	CSVESSPGGEKLFF
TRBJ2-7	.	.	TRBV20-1	TGCAGTGCGCCCCTGGCGGGAAGGGTCGAGCAGTACTTC	CSAPLAGRVEQYF
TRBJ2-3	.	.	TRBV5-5	TGTGCCAGCAGCTTCGGGTCCCTTGGAACAGATACGCAGTATTTT	CASSFGSLGTDTQYF
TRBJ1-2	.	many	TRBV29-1	TGCAGCGTCGGGACTCCTGACTATGGCTACACCTTC	CSVGTPDYGYTF
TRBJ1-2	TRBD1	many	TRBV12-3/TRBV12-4	TGTGCCAGCAGCCGTACAGGGGATGGCTACACCTTC	CASSRTGDGYTF
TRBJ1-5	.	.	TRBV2	TGTGCCAGCAGTGAAGGCAGGGTCGAAAGTCAGCCCCAGCATTTT	CASSEGRVESQPQHF
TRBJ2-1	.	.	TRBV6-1	TGTGCCAGCAAACTGTGGGGGGACTCCTACAATGAGCAGTTCTTC	CASKLWGDSYNEQFF
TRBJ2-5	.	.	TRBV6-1	TGTGCCAGCTCGTCCCAGAAACAAGAGACCCAGTACTTC	CASSSQKQETQYF
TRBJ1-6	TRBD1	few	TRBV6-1	TGTGCCAGCAGCCCGGGACAGGGGTGGTCACCCCTCCACTTT	CASSPGQGWSPLHF
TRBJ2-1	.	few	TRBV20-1	TGCAGTGCTAGAGATCGAGCCGGCTCCGGGGAGCAGTTCTTC	CSARDRAGSGEQFF
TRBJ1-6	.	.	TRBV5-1	TGCGCCAGCAGCCTCGCCATGGGGGATTCACCCCTCCACTTT	CASSLAMGDSPLHF
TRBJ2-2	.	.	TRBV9	TGTGCCAGCTACCCCCGGAGCAGGGTCACCGGGGAGCTGTTTTTT	CASYPRSRVTGELFF
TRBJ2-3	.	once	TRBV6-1	TGTGCCAGCAGGCCGGTTGGGAGTGATACGCAGTATTTT	CASRPVGSDTQYF
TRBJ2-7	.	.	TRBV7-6	TGTGCCAGCAGCTTAGGAGGGCTCAGCTCCTACGAGCAGTACTTC	CASSLGGLSSYEQYF
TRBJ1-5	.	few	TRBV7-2	TGTGCCAGCAGTACTTGGGGAGGAGGCAATCAGCCCCAGCATTTT	CASSTWGGGNQPQHF
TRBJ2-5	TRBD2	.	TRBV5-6	TGTGCCAGCAGCTTGGAGTACTCCCCGGGGGGGACCCAGTACTTC	CASSLEYSPGGTQYF
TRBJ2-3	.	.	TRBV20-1	TGCAGTGCCGCCGATCAGCGGACCACAGATACGCAGTATTTT	CSAADQRTTDTQYF